What follows are 21 T cell receptor beta chains derived from one specimen sequenced in a study of tumor and adjacent non-tumor tissue in lung cancer. TCRbeta libraries were built with three rounds of nested PCR, modified from ARM-PCR. Each CDR3 protein gets one entry after TCRdb re-called the multiplex PCR reads with MiXCR. This table holds under 150,000 distinct CDR3 sequences, roughly 66% found once. The template was RNA from unsorted bulk tissue. The source material was lung tumor tissue. Receptors were obtained from a man in his 60s with small cell lung cancer.

Details on this clonotype: One junction end does not reproduce the germline sequence, and a read error may be involved. The CDR3 DNA sequence: TGTGCCAGCAGTTTTTCCGGGACTGCGAAAGATACCCAGTACTTC. Protein product: CASSFSGTAKDTQYF. The chain joins TRBV28 to TRBJ2-5; D is possibly TRBD2 (6 bases). Germline V CDR1 and CDR2: MDHEN, SYDVKM. The CDR3 is made up of 15 amino acids.

A note on this clonotype: The junction differs from germline at one of its ends, possibly a read error. The chain carries TRBV6-1 and TRBJ2-3; the match to TRBD2 covers 7 bases. This CDR3 region has 15 residues. The germline CDR1 and CDR2 sequences are MNHNS and SASEGT. The CDR3 reads CVSGEGGYSTDTQYF. For the CDR3, the DNA is TGTGTCAGCGGCGAGGGAGGGTATAGCACAGATACGCAGTATTTT.

This clonotype was detected a few times. This may stem from a read error, because a much larger clone lies one nucleotide away. V is TRBV11-2 and J is TRBJ2-5; D ambiguous. Looked up from germline, CDR1 is SGHAT and CDR2 is FQNNGV. This CDR3 is built from 13 residues. Trimming took 4 bases from V and 4 from J, leaving 10 bases between them. The CDR3: CASSYWVGETQYF. The DNA for the CDR3 is TGTGCCAGCAGCTATTGGGTAGGAGAGACCCAGTACTTC.

In the case of this clonotype: A much larger clone is a single base away; this may be a read error. This rearrangement joins TRBV20-1 to TRBJ2-6, with D tentatively TRBD1 (5 bases). Germline V gene sequence: CDR1 DFQATT, CDR2 SNEGSKA (reference sequence). This CDR3 is 15 amino acids long. The CDR3 sequence: CSAVDQYSGANVRTF. The DNA for the CDR3 is TGCAGTGCGGTGGACCAATACTCTGGGGCCAACGTCCGGACTTTC.

To note about this clonotype: Lacking the conserved final phenylalanine or tryptophan, this CDR3 likely reflects a read error. The limits of the CDR3 on the DNA are not certain, so only TCRdb's listed CDR3 is given. This chain joins TRBV11-2 and TRBJ2-5; the table assigns TRBD1, which was not confirmed against the DNA. Looked up from germline, CDR1 is SGHAT and CDR2 is FQNNGV. Including both end residues, the CDR3 is 15 amino acids long. The CDR3: CASSMKLTGLETQYL.

The J gene is TRBJ2-2, the V gene TRBV7-8, with TRBD1 as a possible D gene (5 bases). Per germline, CDR1 SGHVS and CDR2 FQNEAQ. The CDR3 has 18 amino acids. Trimming took off 1 base at V and 6 bases at J, with 21 bases between the two ends. In DNA form, the CDR3 reads TGTGCCAGCAGCTTAGTATTTATGGGGCAGGGTAAACCCGGGGAGCTGTTTTTT. This codes for CASSLVFMGQGKPGELFF.

Comments on this clonotype: The junction does not match germline at one end; this may be a read error. The V gene is TRBV11-2, the J gene TRBJ2-5; no clear D. Germline V lookup: CDR1 SGHAT, CDR2 FQNNGV. The CDR3 has 14 amino acids. CDR3 sequence reads: CVSSSPPCDETQYF. CDR3 sequence (DNA): TGTGTCAGCAGCTCACCTCCATGCGACGAGACTCAGTACTTC.

Worth noting for this clonotype: The junction does not match germline at one end; this may be a read error. The chain is built from TRBV11-1 and TRBJ2-1; TRBD2 agrees at 7 bases. CDR1 SGHAT and CDR2 FQDESV come from the germline V gene (reference sequence). The length of the CDR3 is 14 residues. The CDR3 reads CGSSFTSGISEQFF. CDR3 nucleotide sequence: TGTGGCAGCAGCTTCACAAGCGGGATTAGTGAGCAGTTCTTC.

Note on this clonotype: One junction end disagrees with the germline gene, perhaps due to a read error. The chain employs TRBV5-1 and TRBJ1-2; D uncertain. This CDR3 has 14 amino acids. CDR1 and CDR2 from the germline V gene are SGHRS and YFSETQ. The CDR3 reads CASSPGPARDGYTF. In DNA form, the CDR3 reads TGCGCTAGCAGCCCTGGACCCGCTCGGGATGGCTACACCTTC.

This clonotype was observed a single time. Germline is not matched at one junction end, which may reflect a read error. V gene TRBV28 combines with J gene TRBJ2-1, with 8 bases matching TRBD1. CDR1 is MDHEN and CDR2 is SYDVKM in the germline V gene. This CDR3 region has 16 residues. CDR3 in amino acids: CATSLWTGQTYNEQFF. As DNA, the CDR3 is TGTGCCACCAGTTTATGGACAGGGCAAACCTACAATGAGCAGTTCTTC.

This clonotype was counted a few times. CDR3 sequence reads: CSTTRVEVTDTQYF. The CDR3 bases are TGCAGTACTACGCGAGTCGAGGTCACGGATACGCAGTATTTT. This chain connects TRBV20-1 to TRBJ2-3; D unclear. The germline V and J ends were trimmed by 8 bases and 6 bases, with 21 bases remaining between them. Germline-derived CDR1 and CDR2 are DFQATT and SNEGSKA (reference sequence). The CDR3 loop spans 14 amino acids.

Concerning this clonotype: One junction end does not reproduce the germline sequence, and a read error may be involved. The rearrangement joins TRBV12-3 or TRBV12-4 to TRBJ2-2, with a possible D match to TRBD1 (7 bases). The CDR3 sequence is 15 residues long. CDR3 nucleotides: TGTGCTAGCAGGGCAGGGGGGTTCAACACCGGGGAGCTGTTTTTT. Its protein product is CASRAGGFNTGELFF.

Note on this clonotype: The junction differs from germline at one of its ends, possibly a read error. This rearrangement joins TRBV29-1 to TRBJ2-2; D is perhaps TRBD1 or TRBD2 (6 bases each). The CDR3 is 13 residues long. The germline V gene has CDR1 SQVTM and CDR2 ANQGSEA. The CDR3: CGVQWGASTELFF. The CDR3 region has the DNA TGCGGCGTCCAGTGGGGGGCCAGCACTGAGCTGTTTTTT.

On this clonotype: The germline gene is not matched at one end of the junction; a read error may be the cause. The V gene is TRBV5-1, the J gene TRBJ2-5; TRBD1 matches 7 bases. The CDR3 covers 18 residues. Germline CDR1 reads SGHRS; CDR2 reads YFSETQ. CDR3 sequence reads: CASSPLLQYRGGQETQYF. The CDR3 bases are TGCGCCAGCAGCCCCCTTCTCCAATACAGGGGTGGGCAAGAGACCCAGTATTTC. Using reference TRBV5-1 and TRBJ2-5 for the parts outside the CDR3, the full variable domain is KAGVTQTPRYLIKTRGQQVTLSCSPISGHRSVSWYQQTPGQGLQFLFEYFSETQRNKGNFPGRFSGRQFSNSRSEMNVSTLELGDSALYLCASSPLLQYRGGQETQYFGPGTRLLVL.

A note on this clonotype: Relative to the germline gene, one junction end is altered; a read error may explain this. The chain uses TRBV6-2 or TRBV6-3 and TRBJ2-5; D call uncertain. There are 14 residues in the CDR3. In germline, CDR1 is MNHEY, CDR2 SVGEGT. The CDR3 DNA is TGTGCCAGCAGTTACGCCGGAGACCCAAAGACCCGGTACTTC. Its protein product is CASSYAGDPKTRYF.

This clonotype was recorded at least ten times. This chain links TRBV29-1 with TRBJ1-1, with D possibly TRBD1 on 6 matching bases. The germline V and J ends were trimmed by 4 bases and 1 base, with 10 bases remaining between them. This CDR3 has 13 residues. The germline V gene encodes CDR1 SQVTM and CDR2 ANQGSEA. The CDR3 coding sequence is TGCAGCGTTGCCGGGACACAGAACACTGAAGCTTTCTTT. Translation gives CSVAGTQNTEAFF.

The CDR3 spells CASNQESLNEQYF. The CDR3 DNA reads TGTGCCAGCAACCAGGAATCGCTCAACGAGCAGTACTTC. The V and J genes are TRBV11-3 and TRBJ2-7; unclear D gene. Germline CDR1 SGHNT, CDR2 YENEEA. The CDR3 runs to 13 residues. Between the trimmed V and J ends, which lost 7 bases and 5 bases, there was a span of 15 bases.

Details on this clonotype: One junction end does not reproduce the germline sequence, and a read error may be involved. The rearrangement joins TRBV11-3 to TRBJ1-2, with D unresolved. CDR1 SGHNT and CDR2 YENEEA come from the germline V gene. The CDR3 covers 15 residues. The CDR3 sequence: CASSFSDRSNNGYTF. The CDR3 DNA reads as TGTGCCAGCAGCTTCTCGGATAGGTCTAACAATGGCTACACCTTC.

A remark on this clonotype: With a much larger clone just one base away, this may be a read error. V and J are TRBV6-2 or TRBV6-3 and TRBJ2-3; the D call may be TRBD1 or TRBD2 (5 bases each). Germline CDR1 reads MNHEY; CDR2 reads SVGEGT. The CDR3 has 14 residues. CDR3 coding DNA: TGTGCCTGCAGTTATCGGGACGGCACAGATACGCAGTATTTT. It codes for CACSYRDGTDTQYF.

This clonotype was seen many times. V is TRBV6-6 and J is TRBJ2-5; D gene uncertain. The CDR3 consists of 12 residues. Trimming pared 8 bases from V and 2 bases from J, leaving 9 bases between. Looked up from germline, CDR1 is MNHNY and CDR2 is SVGAGI (reference sequence). In DNA, the CDR3 is TGTGCCAGCTCGGGCTTACAAGAGACCCAGTACTTC. The encoded protein is CASSGLQETQYF.

This clonotype was recorded a few times. A clone one base away is much larger, so this may be a read error. V gene TRBV20-1 combines with J gene TRBJ1-1; D is perhaps TRBD1 (5 bases). The germline V gene encodes CDR1 DFQATT and CDR2 SNEGSKA (reference sequence). The CDR3 extends over 13 amino acids. The V end was cut by 3 bases, the J end by 4 bases, with 12 bases between. The CDR3 DNA sequence: TGCAGTGCTAGGGAAAGGGGAACCACTGAAGCTTTCTTT. Its protein is CSARERGTTEAFF.